The 13 T cell receptor beta chains presented below share a single source sample, sequenced in a study of T cell responses to AZD1222 COVID-19 vaccine. Using immunoSEQ multiplex PCR, the repertoire was profiled, and TCRdb retains in-frame clones only, with some absent. The table includes about 110,000 clones, approximately 92% detected once. Sequencing used peripheral blood, obtained 28 days after the second AZD1222 dose. These receptors all come from an adult who received the AZD1222 COVID-19 vaccine.

The chain uses TRBV27 and TRBJ1-6; D not certain. This CDR3 contains 16 residues. Germline V gene lookup returns CDR1 MNHEY and CDR2 SMNVEV (reference sequence). Deletions cut 6 bases from V and 7 bases from J, with 19 bases between. The CDR3 DNA is TGTGCCAGCAGGATCTCCGGCTCTCTACCAAATTCACCCCTCCACTTT. This sequence encodes CASRISGSLPNSPLHF.

This clone has a single count. This chain links TRBV7-9 with TRBJ2-5, with D unclear. CDR1 is SEHNR, CDR2 FQNEAQ, per germline (reference sequence). The germline V and J ends were trimmed by 5 bases and 2 bases, with 18 bases remaining between them. The CDR3 has 16 amino acids. CDR3 in DNA: TGTGCCAGCAGCACAGTTAGGCAGCGATTACAAGAGACCCAGTACTTC. Amino acid sequence: CASSTVRQRLQETQYF.

V is TRBV14 and J is TRBJ1-1; D is possibly TRBD1 (5 bases). The V end was cut by 4 bases, the J end by 0 bases, with 9 bases between. The germline CDR1 and CDR2 sequences are SGHDN and FVKESK. The CDR3 runs to 14 residues. The CDR3 spells CASSLPGVNTEAFF. In DNA form, the CDR3 reads TGTGCCAGCAGCCTACCGGGGGTGAACACTGAAGCTTTCTTT.

The chain combines TRBV5-6 with TRBJ2-4; no firm D call. The CDR3 is 14 amino acids. Germline assignment: CDR1 SGHDT and CDR2 YYEEEE. Trimming pared 4 bases from V and 1 base from J, leaving 9 bases between. CDR3: CASSPPGAKNIQYF. CDR3 nucleotides: TGTGCCAGCAGCCCTCCCGGGGCCAAAAACATTCAGTACTTC.

The chain is built from TRBV24-1 and TRBJ2-1, with 14 bases lining up with TRBD2. Germline V gene lookup returns CDR1 KGHDR and CDR2 SFDVKD. The V and J ends lost 12 bases and 0 bases, in that order; junction bases with no gene match: 3. The CDR3 has 15 residues. CDR3 loop: CASGTSGSSYNEQFF. CDR3 in DNA: TGTGCCTCCGGGACTAGCGGGAGCTCCTACAATGAGCAGTTCTTC.

The rearrangement links TRBV28 to TRBJ2-3; D gene ambiguous. Germline V gene data show CDR1 as MDHEN and CDR2 as SYDVKM. The CDR3 extends over 14 amino acids. Trimming stripped 7 bases from V and 5 bases from J, with 16 bases between. CDR3 protein: CASKRTSSRDTQYF. DNA for the CDR3: TGTGCCAGCAAGAGAACCTCCTCGCGAGATACGCAGTATTTT.

This sequence joins TRBV15 and TRBJ2-2, with 8 bases identical to TRBD2. Germline values: CDR1 LNHNV, CDR2 YYDKDF (reference sequence). CDR3 size: 15 residues. The J segment lost 5 bases and the V segment lost 1 base, leaving 3 bases of the junction unmatched. The CDR3 DNA follows: TGTGCCACCAGCAGAGTAGCGGGATATACCGGGGAGCTGTTTTTT. Translated, it gives CATSRVAGYTGELFF.

V gene TRBV9 combines with J gene TRBJ2-7; 7 bases are a match to TRBD2. V was clipped by 0 bases and J by 3 bases; unmatched bases: 6. The germline gives CDR1 SGDLS, CDR2 YYNGEE. This CDR3 has 15 residues. The CDR3 DNA is TGTGCCAGCAGCGTAGCAGCGGGGTCGCACTACGAGCAGTACTTC. This sequence encodes CASSVAAGSHYEQYF. Filled out from reference TRBV9 and TRBJ2-7, the complete variable domain reads DSGVTQTPKHLITATGQRVTLRCSPRSGDLSVYWYQQSLDQGLQFLIQYYNGEERAKGNILERFSAQQFPDLHSELNLSSLELGDSALYFCASSVAAGSHYEQYFGPGTRLTVT.

V is TRBV7-9 and J is TRBJ1-3; D is unclear. This CDR3 is 12 amino acids long. V was cut by 3 bases and J by 4 bases, with 4 bases left in between. Germline V gene sequence: CDR1 SEHNR, CDR2 FQNEAQ (reference sequence). The CDR3 DNA is TGTGCCAGCAGCTTGGCGGGAAACACCATATATTTT. Amino acid sequence: CASSLAGNTIYF.

This chain joins TRBV7-8 and TRBJ1-2, with D maybe TRBD1 (5 bases). The CDR3 length is 14 residues. Trimming shortened V by 2 bases and J by 8 bases, and 15 bases separated the two germline ends. From germline, CDR1 is SGHVS and CDR2 FQNEAQ. CDR3 sequence reads: CASSLSGAQGGYTF. The CDR3 DNA is TGTGCCAGCAGCTTATCCGGGGCCCAAGGAGGCTACACCTTC.

This clone has more than one count but fewer than ten. The chain links TRBV30 to TRBJ2-1, with TRBD2 matching 8 bases. Germline values: CDR1 GTSNPN, CDR2 SVGIG (reference sequence). The junction had 13 bases not matched to a gene; V was cut back by 1 base and J by 2 bases. The CDR3 covers 18 residues. This CDR3 reads CAWSDLAGRGIPYNEQFF. The CDR3 DNA is TGTGCCTGGAGTGATCTAGCGGGCAGAGGCATTCCCTACAATGAGCAGTTCTTC. The whole variable domain, remainder taken from reference TRBV30 and TRBJ2-1, is SQTIHQWPATLVQPVGSPLSLECTVEGTSNPNLYWYRQAAGRGLQLLFYSVGIGQISSEVPQNLSASRPQDRQFILSSKKLLLSDSGFYLCAWSDLAGRGIPYNEQFFGPGTRLTVL.

V gene TRBV28 combines with J gene TRBJ1-2, with 9 bases identical to TRBD1. This CDR3 has 14 residues. The V gene end was trimmed by 7 bases and the J gene end by 4 bases; junction bases not matched to a gene: 7. In germline, CDR1 is MDHEN, CDR2 SYDVKM. DNA for the CDR3: TGTGCCAGCACCTGGACAGGGGTGACCTATGGCTACACCTTC. Translated: CASTWTGVTYGYTF.

V gene TRBV19 combines with J gene TRBJ2-4; D remains ambiguous. The CDR3 is 15 residues long. Looked up from germline, CDR1 is LNHDA and CDR2 is SQIVND (reference sequence). Trimming pared 10 bases from V and 0 bases from J, leaving 16 bases between. CDR3 in DNA: TGTGCCACTGTCTCCCCTGGGTTAGCCAAAAACATTCAGTACTTC. This gives the protein CATVSPGLAKNIQYF.